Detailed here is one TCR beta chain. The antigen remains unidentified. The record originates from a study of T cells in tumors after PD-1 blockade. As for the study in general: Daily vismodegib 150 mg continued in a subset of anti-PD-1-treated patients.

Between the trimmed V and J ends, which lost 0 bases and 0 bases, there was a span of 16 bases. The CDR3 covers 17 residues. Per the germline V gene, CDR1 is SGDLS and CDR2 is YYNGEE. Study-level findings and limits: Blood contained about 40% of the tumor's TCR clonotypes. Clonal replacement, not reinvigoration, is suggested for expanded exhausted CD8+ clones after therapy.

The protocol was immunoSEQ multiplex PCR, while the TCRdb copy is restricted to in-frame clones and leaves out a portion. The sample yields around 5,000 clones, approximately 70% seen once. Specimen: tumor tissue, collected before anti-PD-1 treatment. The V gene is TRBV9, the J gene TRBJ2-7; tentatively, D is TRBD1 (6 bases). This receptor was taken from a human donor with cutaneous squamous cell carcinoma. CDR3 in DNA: TGTGCCAGCAGCGTAGGCTATGGGGACATTAACTCCTACGAGCAGTACTTC. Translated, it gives CASSVGYGDINSYEQYF.